The 17 T cell receptor beta chains presented below share a single source sample, sequenced in a study of identical twins. TCRdb processed the 5' RACE reads anew with MiXCR; each CDR3 protein has one entry. The data contain about 570,000 distinct CDR3 sequences, just under 10% of them singletons. This same sample was also part of a study on yellow fever vaccine responses in identical twins.

The specimen was PBMCs. These receptors were obtained from a woman under 30 in good health.

Many counts were recorded for this clonotype. This rearrangement joins TRBV4-1 to TRBJ2-5; no definite D call. This CDR3 is 14 amino acids long. The V end lost 0 bases, the J end lost 2 bases, and 7 bases lay between the germline ends. CDR1 and CDR2 from the germline V gene are MGHRA and YSYEKL. This chain's CDR3 is CASSQDLWQETQYF. The CDR3 region has the DNA TGCGCCAGCAGCCAAGATCTTTGGCAAGAGACCCAGTACTTC.

This clonotype appeared many times. This chain links TRBV24-1 with TRBJ1-2; no clear D gene. Germline V gene lookup returns CDR1 KGHDR and CDR2 SFDVKD. The CDR3 consists of 12 residues. Between the trimmed V and J ends, which lost 5 bases and 6 bases, there was a span of 9 bases. Here the CDR3 reads CATSARSNGYTF. CDR3 nucleotides: TGTGCCACCAGTGCTCGGTCAAATGGCTACACCTTC.

The CDR3 is CASSNAGTATYEQYF. The DNA for the CDR3 is TGCGCCAGCAGCAACGCCGGGACTGCAACCTACGAGCAGTACTTC. V usage is TRBV5-1 and J usage is TRBJ2-7; D possibly corresponds to TRBD2 (6 bases). Germline values: CDR1 SGHRS, CDR2 YFSETQ. This CDR3 is 15 amino acids long. V lost 4 bases, J lost 2 bases, and 16 bases lay in between.

This clonotype was detected a few times. V usage is TRBV7-9 and J usage is TRBJ2-1, with a tentative D call TRBD1 (6 bases). The CDR3 loop spans 12 amino acids. From germline, CDR1 is SEHNR and CDR2 FQNEAQ (reference sequence). The V end lost 5 bases, the J end lost 8 bases, and 10 bases lay between the germline ends. The CDR3 region is CASSQGFDEQFF. DNA of the CDR3: TGTGCCAGCAGCCAGGGGTTTGATGAGCAGTTCTTC.

This clonotype showed up just once. At one boundary the junction diverges from the germline segment, which might be a read error. This chain uses TRBV7-9 with TRBJ2-6; 8 bases line up with TRBD2. Germline V CDR1 and CDR2: SEHNR, FQNEAQ (reference sequence). This CDR3 is built from 17 residues. The CDR3 here is CACSLFGGGSGANVLTF. In DNA form, the CDR3 reads TGTGCCTGCAGCTTATTTGGCGGGGGGTCTGGGGCCAACGTCCTGACTTTC. The whole variable domain, filled in from reference TRBV7-9 and TRBJ2-6, reads DTGVSQNPRHKITKRGQNVTFRCDPISEHNRLYWYRQTLGQGPEFLTYFQNEAQLEKSRLLSDRFSAERPKGSFSTLEIQRTEQGDSAMYLCACSLFGGGSGANVLTFGAGSRLTVL.

The chain couples TRBV9 to TRBJ2-7; 7 nucleotides agree with TRBD2. This CDR3 has 15 amino acids. J lost 2 bases, V lost 4 bases, and 9 bases had no gene match. Germline V CDR1 and CDR2: SGDLS, YYNGEE. The CDR3 coding sequence is TGTGCCAGCAGCCCTGACCCTAGCGGAACCTACGAGCAGTACTTC. This translates into CASSPDPSGTYEQYF.

CDR3 amino acids: CASSQVGTPQETQYF. Here the CDR3 DNA reads TGCGCCAGCAGCCAAGTCGGGACTCCACAAGAGACCCAGTACTTC. The chain recombines TRBV4-3 with TRBJ2-5, with D maybe TRBD2 (6 bases). The CDR3 has 15 residues. Deletions cut 1 base from V and 2 bases from J, with 11 bases between. CDR1 LGHNA and CDR2 YSLEER come from the germline V gene.

Regarding this clonotype: A read error may explain this, as a much larger clone is one base away. The V and J genes are TRBV7-9 and TRBJ2-3; 7 bases are shared with TRBD2. The CDR3 contains 17 residues. Germline V CDR1 and CDR2: SEHNR, FQNEAQ (reference sequence). This CDR3 is CAISLEAAGTITDTQYF. CDR3 DNA sequence: TGTGCCATCAGCTTGGAGGCAGCCGGGACTATCACAGATACGCAGTATTTT.

This clonotype was seen ten or more times. The V and J genes are TRBV24-1 and TRBJ2-2; D unclear. Germline V lookup: CDR1 KGHDR, CDR2 SFDVKD. Trimming removed 5 bases from V and 1 base from J, with 10 bases in between. This CDR3 is built from 15 residues. The CDR3 bases are TGTGCCACCAGTGGGCCAGTCATGAACACCGGGGAGCTGTTTTTT. This encodes CATSGPVMNTGELFF.

In its sample, this clonotype was seen many times. The chain uses TRBV29-1 and TRBJ1-5, with unresolved D. V was pared by 1 base and J by 9 bases, with 13 bases between. This CDR3 has 13 amino acids. CDR1 is SQVTM, CDR2 ANQGSEA, per germline. The CDR3 region has the DNA TGCAGCGTTGAAGTCCAGGAGGGTATGCCCCAGCATTTT. This translates into CSVEVQEGMPQHF.

This clonotype was detected many times. The chain links TRBV6-1 to TRBJ1-1; no firm D call. V dropped 3 bases and J dropped 11 bases, with 22 bases sitting between them. From germline, CDR1 is MNHNS and CDR2 SASEGT. The CDR3 is 15 amino acids. The CDR3 region has the DNA TGTGCCAGCAGTGAGCTCAGTATTTCAGATTGGATGGCTTTCTTT. Its translation: CASSELSISDWMAFF.

This clonotype has more than one count but fewer than ten. This rearrangement joins TRBV20-1 to TRBJ2-6; TRBD2 is a possible D gene (5 bases). The germline CDR1 and CDR2 sequences are DFQATT and SNEGSKA (reference sequence). Trimming shortened V by 4 bases and J by 0 bases, and 13 bases separated the two germline ends. The CDR3 contains 16 residues. The DNA of the CDR3 is TGCAGTGCTACACGGGGTTCCCTCTCTGGGGCCAACGTCCTGACTTTC. Translating gives CSATRGSLSGANVLTF.

This clonotype showed up many times. The rearrangement joins TRBV6-1 to TRBJ2-2, with a tentative D call TRBD1 (5 bases). Germline assignment: CDR1 MNHNS and CDR2 SASEGT. The CDR3 sequence is 15 residues long. Trimming cost V 4 bases and J 0 bases, with 9 bases left between them. Written as DNA, the CDR3 is TGTGCCAGCAGTGCAGGGCAGACGAACACCGGGGAGCTGTTTTTT. Encoded protein: CASSAGQTNTGELFF.

J is TRBJ2-1 and V is TRBV7-9, with D maybe TRBD2 (5 bases). Germline V gene lookup returns CDR1 SEHNR and CDR2 FQNEAQ (reference sequence). The length of the CDR3 is 13 residues. V was clipped by 0 bases and J by 8 bases, with 8 bases between them. CDR3 protein: CASSLAPGDEQFF. CDR3 in DNA: TGTGCCAGCAGCTTAGCCCCCGGGGATGAGCAGTTCTTC. Based on the CDR3 plus reference TRBV7-9 and TRBJ2-1, the full variable domain is DTGVSQNPRHKITKRGQNVTFRCDPISEHNRLYWYRQTLGQGPEFLTYFQNEAQLEKSRLLSDRFSAERPKGSFSTLEIQRTEQGDSAMYLCASSLAPGDEQFFGPGTRLTVL.

The rearrangement links TRBV24-1 to TRBJ2-2, with D maybe TRBD1 (6 bases). Trimming took 3 bases from V and 6 from J, leaving 16 bases between them. Germline V gene data show CDR1 as KGHDR and CDR2 as SFDVKD. The CDR3 loop spans 16 amino acids. The DNA of the CDR3 is TGTGCCACCAGTGATGGAACAGGGTGGGTAGCCGGGGAGCTGTTTTTT. This codes for CATSDGTGWVAGELFF.

At least ten counts were recorded for this clonotype. The rearrangement uses TRBV5-5 and TRBJ2-3, with D possibly matching TRBD1 (5 bases). Between the trimmed V and J ends, which lost 0 bases and 0 bases, there was a span of 8 bases. The CDR3 totals 15 residues. Germline CDR1 is SGHKS and CDR2 is YYEKEE (reference sequence). The CDR3 sequence is CASSLGTTSTDTQYF. In DNA, the CDR3 is TGTGCCAGCAGCTTGGGGACAACGAGCACAGATACGCAGTATTTT.

This clonotype has just a few counts. The V call is TRBV24-1, the J call TRBJ1-5, with D possibly being TRBD1 (5 bases). CDR1 is KGHDR, CDR2 SFDVKD, per germline. Deletions cut 7 bases from V and 7 bases from J, with 10 bases between. This CDR3 has 12 residues. The CDR3 loop reads CATSQGLQPQHF. CDR3 bases: TGTGCCACCAGCCAGGGCTTGCAGCCCCAGCATTTT.